Listed below are T cell receptor beta chains from one sample, sequenced in a study of metastatic and nonmetastatic thyroid tumors. MiXCR reprocessed the PCR reads for TCRdb. The data hold about 27,000 clones, with 16% observed a single time. The sequenced material came from blood. The origin of the receptors is a male donor with papillary thyroid cancer or a benign thyroid nodule (not recorded which). Some clones in this sample may be carry-over from other donors' samples. Both conserved end residues are part of each CDR3. D genes are given only for firm matches. Some rows mark clone size as missing; the rest say once, few, many or name a class of expanded clone.

D gene: NA
J gene: TRBJ2-7
clone size: medium-sized
V gene: TRBV7-3
CDR3 DNA: TGTGCCAGCAGCGGGGAATTCGAGCAGTACTTC
CDR3 protein: CASSGEFEQYF

D gene: NA
J gene: TRBJ1-2
clone size: NA
V gene: TRBV11-2
CDR3 DNA: TGTGCCAGCAGCTTAGAGTTTGGAGGCAGGGATTCGCCTAACTATGGCTACACCTTC
CDR3 protein: CASSLEFGGRDSPNYGYTF

D gene: NA
J gene: TRBJ1-5
clone size: many
V gene: TRBV11-2
CDR3 DNA: TGTGCCAGCAGCAACGGACGGAATCAGCCCCAGCATTTT
CDR3 protein: CASSNGRNQPQHF

D gene: TRBD1
J gene: TRBJ2-7
clone size: many
V gene: TRBV5-1
CDR3 DNA: TGCGCCAGCAGCTTGGCAGGCGGGACAGGGGCCTACGAGCAGTACTTC
CDR3 protein: CASSLAGGTGAYEQYF

D gene: NA
J gene: TRBJ2-2
clone size: few
V gene: TRBV12-3/TRBV12-4
CDR3 DNA: TGTGCCAGCGGTCGGACATTGAACACCGGGGAGCTGTTTTTT
CDR3 protein: CASGRTLNTGELFF

D gene: NA
J gene: TRBJ2-7
clone size: many
V gene: TRBV29-1
CDR3 DNA: TGCAGCGCTGCTCGGGGAACTTCCTACGAGCAGTACTTC
CDR3 protein: CSAARGTSYEQYF

D gene: NA
J gene: TRBJ1-6
clone size: few
V gene: TRBV15
CDR3 DNA: TGTGCCACCAGCAGAGATCTCACTTATAATTCACCCCTCCACTTT
CDR3 protein: CATSRDLTYNSPLHF

D gene: TRBD2
J gene: TRBJ2-7
clone size: NA
V gene: TRBV6-1
CDR3 DNA: TGTGCCAGCAGCTCATTGCCCGGGACTAGCGCCTACGAGCAGTACTTC
CDR3 protein: CASSSLPGTSAYEQYF

D gene: NA
J gene: TRBJ2-2
clone size: many
V gene: TRBV10-3
CDR3 DNA: TGTGCCATCCCCCCCCGGGACACCGGATGGTTGCCTGACCTTTCAGGCGGGGAGCTGTTTTTT
CDR3 protein: CAIPPRDTGWLPDLSGGELFF

D gene: TRBD1
J gene: TRBJ2-7
clone size: medium-sized
V gene: TRBV28
CDR3 DNA: TGTGCCAGCAGTTCGGAAGGACAGGGGGGCTCCTACGAGCAGTACTTC
CDR3 protein: CASSSEGQGGSYEQYF

D gene: NA
J gene: TRBJ1-5
clone size: many
V gene: TRBV3-1
CDR3 DNA: TGTGCCAGCAGCCCCCTCCCCTATAGCAATCAGCCCCAGCATTTT
CDR3 protein: CASSPLPYSNQPQHF

D gene: NA
J gene: TRBJ2-1
clone size: many
V gene: TRBV4-2
CDR3 DNA: TGTGCCAGCAGCCAAAGCCGGCCTTCTTGGAATGAGCAGTTCTTC
CDR3 protein: CASSQSRPSWNEQFF

D gene: NA
J gene: TRBJ1-2
clone size: many
V gene: TRBV27
CDR3 DNA: TGTGCCAGCAGTTTATCGTCCGGCTTCCGAGGGGGCTACACCTTC
CDR3 protein: CASSLSSGFRGGYTF

D gene: TRBD1
J gene: TRBJ1-6
clone size: NA
V gene: TRBV19
CDR3 DNA: TGTGCCAGTAGTATAAGGTGGGGACAGTCGGAATCACCCCTCCACTTT
CDR3 protein: CASSIRWGQSESPLHF

D gene: NA
J gene: TRBJ1-5
clone size: many
V gene: TRBV30
CDR3 DNA: TGTGCCTGGAGTTCTCTGGGTCAGCCCCAGCATTTT
CDR3 protein: CAWSSLGQPQHF

D gene: NA
J gene: TRBJ2-3
clone size: many
V gene: TRBV6-4
CDR3 DNA: TGTGCCAGCAGTGAGGGACTCGGCACAGATACGCAGTATTTT
CDR3 protein: CASSEGLGTDTQYF

D gene: NA
J gene: TRBJ1-3
clone size: NA
V gene: TRBV20-1
CDR3 DNA: TGCAGTGCTAGAGGTCTACGAAACACCATATATTTT
CDR3 protein: CSARGLRNTIYF

D gene: NA
J gene: TRBJ2-1
clone size: few
V gene: TRBV6-5
CDR3 DNA: TGTGCCAGCAGTTACTCTGGACCGGAACTAGCAGACTACAATGAGCAGTTCTTC
CDR3 protein: CASSYSGPELADYNEQFF

D gene: NA
J gene: TRBJ2-3
clone size: many
V gene: TRBV6-1
CDR3 DNA: TGTGCCAGCAGTTGGGGTGGCACAGATACGCAGTATTTT
CDR3 protein: CASSWGGTDTQYF

D gene: NA
J gene: TRBJ2-7
clone size: medium-sized
V gene: TRBV24-1
CDR3 DNA: TGTGCCACCAGTGATGGGGACAACTACGAGCAGTACTTC
CDR3 protein: CATSDGDNYEQYF

D gene: NA
J gene: TRBJ2-1
clone size: many
V gene: TRBV7-6
CDR3 DNA: TGTGCCAGCAGCTTAGAGAGTTACAATGAGCAGTTCTTC
CDR3 protein: CASSLESYNEQFF

D gene: NA
J gene: TRBJ2-1
clone size: many
V gene: TRBV29-1
CDR3 DNA: TGCAGCGTCCCGCCCGGCTCCTACAATGAGCAGTTCTTC
CDR3 protein: CSVPPGSYNEQFF

D gene: NA
J gene: TRBJ2-3
clone size: many
V gene: TRBV5-1
CDR3 DNA: TGCGCCAGCAGCCAAGGATCCGACGATACGCAGTATTTT
CDR3 protein: CASSQGSDDTQYF

D gene: NA
J gene: TRBJ2-7
clone size: NA
V gene: TRBV5-6
CDR3 DNA: TGTGCCAGCAGCTTAGCGGTAGGCGAGCAGTACTTC
CDR3 protein: CASSLAVGEQYF

D gene: NA
J gene: TRBJ1-1
clone size: many
V gene: TRBV5-5
CDR3 DNA: TGTGCCAGCAGCTTGGATGGAGGGAACACTGAAGCTTTCTTT
CDR3 protein: CASSLDGGNTEAFF

D gene: TRBD2
J gene: TRBJ2-7
clone size: medium-sized
V gene: TRBV20-1
CDR3 DNA: TGCAGTGCTACAAACCGATACCGGACTAGCGGGAGGCTCGCCTACGAGCAGTACTTC
CDR3 protein: CSATNRYRTSGRLAYEQYF

D gene: NA
J gene: TRBJ1-6
clone size: NA
V gene: TRBV6-1
CDR3 DNA: TGTGCCAGCAATTATGAGGTGAATTCACCCCTCCACTTT
CDR3 protein: CASNYEVNSPLHF

D gene: NA
J gene: TRBJ2-7
clone size: few
V gene: TRBV6-1
CDR3 DNA: TGTGCCAGCATCCGGACGGTACTCAACGATCAGTACTTC
CDR3 protein: CASIRTVLNDQYF

D gene: NA
J gene: TRBJ1-1
clone size: many
V gene: TRBV19
CDR3 DNA: TGTGCCAGTAGTATAGGGCTCAGGGCTAACACTGAAGCTTTCTTT
CDR3 protein: CASSIGLRANTEAFF

D gene: TRBD1
J gene: TRBJ1-2
clone size: many
V gene: TRBV7-9
CDR3 DNA: TGTGCCAGCAGTAAGGACAGGGTAGGCGGCTACACCTTC
CDR3 protein: CASSKDRVGGYTF

D gene: TRBD1
J gene: TRBJ1-1
clone size: many
V gene: TRBV3-1
CDR3 DNA: TGTGCCAGCAGCGAGGTAGGGACAGCCATTGGGGCCTACACTGAAGCTTTCTTT
CDR3 protein: CASSEVGTAIGAYTEAFF

D gene: TRBD2
J gene: TRBJ2-3
clone size: NA
V gene: TRBV11-2
CDR3 DNA: TGTGCCAGCAGCCAAGTCGGGGGGAGGGTAGTGGGACATACGCAGTATTTT
CDR3 protein: CASSQVGGRVVGHTQYF

D gene: TRBD1
J gene: TRBJ2-7
clone size: many
V gene: TRBV19
CDR3 DNA: TGTGCCAGTAGTATGGGGACAGGGGTCTACGAGCAGTACTTC
CDR3 protein: CASSMGTGVYEQYF

D gene: NA
J gene: TRBJ1-3
clone size: many
V gene: TRBV11-1
CDR3 DNA: TGTGCCAGCAGCCAGATTGAGGTTCGCTCTGGAAACACCATATATTTT
CDR3 protein: CASSQIEVRSGNTIYF

D gene: NA
J gene: TRBJ2-1
clone size: NA
V gene: TRBV20-1
CDR3 DNA: TGCAGCGCTAGTTACAATGAGCAGTTCTTC
CDR3 protein: CSASYNEQFF

D gene: NA
J gene: TRBJ1-1
clone size: many
V gene: TRBV6-5
CDR3 DNA: TGTGCCAGCAGTTACTCTGGGCTGATGACTGAAGCTTTCTTT
CDR3 protein: CASSYSGLMTEAFF

D gene: TRBD1
J gene: TRBJ2-7
clone size: many
V gene: TRBV18
CDR3 DNA: TGTGCCAGCTCACAACAGGGGAGCGAGCAGTACTTC
CDR3 protein: CASSQQGSEQYF

D gene: NA
J gene: TRBJ2-7
clone size: NA
V gene: TRBV7-3
CDR3 DNA: TGTGCCAGCAGCTTAACGGGGGTCAGCACGTCGTACTTC
CDR3 protein: CASSLTGVSTSYF

D gene: TRBD2
J gene: TRBJ2-2
clone size: many
V gene: TRBV28
CDR3 DNA: TGTGCCAGCGAAAGGACTAGCGGGAGATATTTAAACACCGGGGAGCTGTTTTTT
CDR3 protein: CASERTSGRYLNTGELFF

D gene: TRBD1
J gene: TRBJ1-4
clone size: many
V gene: TRBV27
CDR3 DNA: TGTGCCAGCAGTAACCCCGGAGGGGGCGGTGAAAAACTGTTTTTT
CDR3 protein: CASSNPGGGGEKLFF

D gene: NA
J gene: TRBJ1-3
clone size: few
V gene: TRBV5-1
CDR3 DNA: TGCGCCAGCAGCCCGCAGGGGGGAAACACCATATATTTT
CDR3 protein: CASSPQGGNTIYF

D gene: NA
J gene: TRBJ2-3
clone size: many
V gene: TRBV7-2
CDR3 DNA: TGTGCCAGCAGCCCCGGACCTAGCACAGATACGCAGTATTTT
CDR3 protein: CASSPGPSTDTQYF

D gene: NA
J gene: TRBJ1-2
clone size: many
V gene: TRBV25-1
CDR3 DNA: TGTGCCGGGCAGGGTCACGACTATGGCTACACCTTC
CDR3 protein: CAGQGHDYGYTF

D gene: NA
J gene: TRBJ2-3
clone size: few
V gene: TRBV6-1
CDR3 DNA: TGTGCCAGCAGTGAATACGTGGGAACTAGCACAGATACGCAGTATTTT
CDR3 protein: CASSEYVGTSTDTQYF

D gene: NA
J gene: TRBJ2-2
clone size: medium-sized
V gene: TRBV6-1
CDR3 DNA: TGTGCCAGCAGACGACAGGGGGAGCTGTTTTTT
CDR3 protein: CASRRQGELFF

D gene: TRBD1
J gene: TRBJ2-7
clone size: medium-sized
V gene: TRBV6-1
CDR3 DNA: TGTGCCAGCAGTCGCTCGGGACAGGGGTACGAGCAGTACTTC
CDR3 protein: CASSRSGQGYEQYF

D gene: NA
J gene: TRBJ1-1
clone size: medium-sized
V gene: TRBV6-1
CDR3 DNA: TGCGCCCCGAGGCAGGATAATATTGAAGCTTTCTTT
CDR3 protein: CAPRQDNIEAFF

D gene: NA
J gene: TRBJ2-7
clone size: NA
V gene: TRBV27
CDR3 DNA: TGTGCCAGCAGTTTACGTGGGGACGCCTACGAGCAGTACTTC
CDR3 protein: CASSLRGDAYEQYF

D gene: NA
J gene: TRBJ1-2
clone size: medium-sized
V gene: TRBV6-1
CDR3 DNA: TGTGCCAGCACTACGGACCTAGGAGGATATGGCTACACCTTC
CDR3 protein: CASTTDLGGYGYTF

D gene: TRBD1
J gene: TRBJ1-1
clone size: many
V gene: TRBV5-4
CDR3 DNA: TGTGCCAGCAGCTTTGGCCAGGGGGGAGGTGAAGCTTTCTTT
CDR3 protein: CASSFGQGGGEAFF

D gene: TRBD2
J gene: TRBJ2-7
clone size: medium-sized
V gene: TRBV6-1
CDR3 DNA: TGTGCCAGCAGTGAGCGGGGGACTAGCGTTTGGGAGCAGTACTTC
CDR3 protein: CASSERGTSVWEQYF

D gene: NA
J gene: TRBJ1-5
clone size: many
V gene: TRBV14
CDR3 DNA: TGTGCCAGCAGCCAAGATAAAAGTCAGCCCCAGCATTTT
CDR3 protein: CASSQDKSQPQHF

D gene: TRBD1
J gene: TRBJ1-2
clone size: few
V gene: TRBV28
CDR3 DNA: TGTGCCAGCAGTTCTCGGGACAGCTATGGCTACACCTTC
CDR3 protein: CASSSRDSYGYTF

D gene: TRBD1
J gene: TRBJ2-1
clone size: many
V gene: TRBV12-3/TRBV12-4
CDR3 DNA: TGTGCCAGCAGTCAAACCTTGGACAGGGGCAATGAGCAGTTCTTC
CDR3 protein: CASSQTLDRGNEQFF